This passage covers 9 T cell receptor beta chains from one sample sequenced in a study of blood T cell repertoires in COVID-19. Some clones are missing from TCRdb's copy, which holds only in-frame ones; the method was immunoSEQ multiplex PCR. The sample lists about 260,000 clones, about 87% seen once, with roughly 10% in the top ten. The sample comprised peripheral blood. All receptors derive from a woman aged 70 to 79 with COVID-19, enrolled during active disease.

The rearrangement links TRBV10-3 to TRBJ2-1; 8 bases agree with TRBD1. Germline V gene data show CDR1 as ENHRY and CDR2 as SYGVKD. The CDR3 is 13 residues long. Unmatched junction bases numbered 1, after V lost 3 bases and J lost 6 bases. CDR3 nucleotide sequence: TGTGCCATCAGTGACAGGGGGCTCAATGAGCAGTTCTTC. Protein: CAISDRGLNEQFF.

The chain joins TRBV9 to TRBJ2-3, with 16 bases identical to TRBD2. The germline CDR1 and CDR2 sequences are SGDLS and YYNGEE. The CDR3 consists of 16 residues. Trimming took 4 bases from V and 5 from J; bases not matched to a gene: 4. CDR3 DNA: TGTGCCAGCAGCAAGGGACTAGCGGGAGGGGAAGATACGCAGTATTTT. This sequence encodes CASSKGLAGGEDTQYF.

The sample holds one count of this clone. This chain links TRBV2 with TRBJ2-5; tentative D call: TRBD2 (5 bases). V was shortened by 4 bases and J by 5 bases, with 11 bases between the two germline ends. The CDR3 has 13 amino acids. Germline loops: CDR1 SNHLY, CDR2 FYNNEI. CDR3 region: CASSGTSGETQYF. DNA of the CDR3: TGTGCCAGCAGTGGTACGTCGGGGGAGACCCAGTACTTC.

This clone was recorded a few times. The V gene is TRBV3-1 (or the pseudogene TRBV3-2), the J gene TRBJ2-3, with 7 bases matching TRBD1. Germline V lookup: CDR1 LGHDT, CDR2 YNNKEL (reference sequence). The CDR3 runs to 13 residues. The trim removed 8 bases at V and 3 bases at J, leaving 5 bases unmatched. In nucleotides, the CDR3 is TGTGCCAGCGTAAGACAGGGTACAGATACGCAGTATTTT. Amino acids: CASVRQGTDTQYF.

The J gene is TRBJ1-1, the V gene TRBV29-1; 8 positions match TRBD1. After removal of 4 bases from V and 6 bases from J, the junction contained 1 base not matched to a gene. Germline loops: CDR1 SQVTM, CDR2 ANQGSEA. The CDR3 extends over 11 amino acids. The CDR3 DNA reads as TGCAGCGTTGTACAGGGGGCTGAAGCTTTCTTT. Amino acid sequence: CSVVQGAEAFF.

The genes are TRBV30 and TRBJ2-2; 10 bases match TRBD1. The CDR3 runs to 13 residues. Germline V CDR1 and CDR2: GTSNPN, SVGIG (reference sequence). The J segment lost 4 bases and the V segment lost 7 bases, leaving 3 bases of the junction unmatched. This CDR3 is CASGQGPTGELFF. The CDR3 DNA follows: TGTGCCTCGGGACAGGGGCCCACCGGGGAGCTGTTTTTT.

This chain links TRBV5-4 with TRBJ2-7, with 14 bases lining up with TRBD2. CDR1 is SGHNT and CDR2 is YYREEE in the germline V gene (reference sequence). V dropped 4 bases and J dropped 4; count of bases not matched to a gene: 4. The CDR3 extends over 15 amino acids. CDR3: CASSTGLAGVYEQYF. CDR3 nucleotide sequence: TGTGCCAGCAGCACGGGACTAGCGGGAGTGTACGAGCAGTACTTC.

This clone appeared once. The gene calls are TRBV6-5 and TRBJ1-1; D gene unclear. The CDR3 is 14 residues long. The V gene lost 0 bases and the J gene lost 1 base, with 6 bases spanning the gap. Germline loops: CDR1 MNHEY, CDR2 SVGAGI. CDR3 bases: TGTGCCAGCAGTTACTCGGCGGGGAACACTGAAGCTTTCTTT. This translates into CASSYSAGNTEAFF.

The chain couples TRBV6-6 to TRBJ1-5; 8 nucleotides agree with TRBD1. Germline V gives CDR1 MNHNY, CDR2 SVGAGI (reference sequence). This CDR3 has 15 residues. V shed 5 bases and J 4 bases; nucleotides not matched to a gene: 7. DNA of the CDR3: TGTGCCAGCAGTCAGCAGGGGGCAAGGAATCAGCCCCAGCATTTT. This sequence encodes CASSQQGARNQPQHF.